These 30 T cell receptor beta chains came from one sample sequenced in a study of blood T cell repertoires in COVID-19 (dated by TCRdb to 2019 to 2021). The library was obtained by the immunoSEQ multiplex PCR assay. Entries here come from immuneACCESS through TCRdb and include only in-frame sequences with V and J called. Some clones fail to appear in such tables; in the studies checked, an unresolved V gene covers under half of the shortfall, and the cause of the remainder is unknown. The sample records roughly 200,000 clones, 70% to 90% of which are singletons. Together, the top ten hold 1.5% of the sample. Material for sequencing was peripheral blood. Receptor source: a man between 18 and 35 years old with active or convalescent COVID-19.

This chain joins TRBV12-3 or TRBV12-4 and TRBJ2-1; possible D gene TRBD2, 5 bases. V was trimmed by 6 bases and J by 6 bases, leaving 12 bases between them. This CDR3 contains 13 residues. The CDR3 protein is CASRRGLANEQFF. Written as DNA, the CDR3 is TGTGCCAGCAGGCGAGGGCTAGCCAATGAGCAGTTCTTC.

This clone occurred once. The V and J genes are TRBV10-2 and TRBJ2-2, with a possible D match to TRBD2 (6 bases). CDR3 size: 15 residues. The germline CDR1 and CDR2 sequences are WSHSY and SAAADI. Trimming removed 6 bases from V and 7 bases from J, with 18 bases in between. The CDR3 spells CASSVGRLGIGELFF. CDR3 nucleotide sequence: TGCGCCAGCAGCGTTGGGAGGCTAGGCATCGGGGAGCTGTTTTTT.

V is TRBV10-2 and J is TRBJ1-5, with TRBD1 matching over 11 bases. The CDR3 spans 14 residues. V lost 7 bases to trimming and J lost 5 bases; unmatched junction nucleotides: 4. Germline loops: CDR1 WSHSY, CDR2 SAAADI. The CDR3 DNA sequence: TGCGCCAGCAAAAGGACAGGGGGCGATCAGCCCCAGCATTTT. This encodes CASKRTGGDQPQHF.

The CDR3 bases are TGTGCCTGGAGTGGGGACCGAATCCGGGACAGGGAAAATCAGCCCCAGCATTTT. Its translation is CAWSGDRIRDRENQPQHF. This rearrangement joins TRBV30 to TRBJ1-5; the match to TRBD1 covers 9 bases. Germline V gene data show CDR1 as GTSNPN and CDR2 as SVGIG (reference sequence). The ends lost 1 base at V and 4 bases at J; junction bases unmatched: 14. This CDR3 comprises 18 residues.

The rearrangement uses TRBV6-4 and TRBJ1-2; 7 bases align to TRBD1. With V trimmed by 0 bases and J by 8 bases, 9 bases remained unmatched. The CDR3 runs to 15 residues. Germline CDR1 MRHNA, CDR2 SNTAGT. CDR3 in amino acids: CASSDSPQGSNGYTF. The CDR3 DNA follows: TGTGCCAGCAGTGACTCCCCACAGGGGAGTAACGGCTACACCTTC.

V and J are TRBV19 and TRBJ2-1; TRBD1 matches 8 bases. V shed 6 bases, J shed 7 bases, and the junction held 11 bases outside the gene matches. Germline V gives CDR1 LNHDA, CDR2 SQIVND (reference sequence). The CDR3 consists of 15 residues. The CDR3 sequence: CASSNGQGRTNEQFF. For the CDR3, the DNA is TGTGCCAGTAGCAATGGACAGGGCAGGACAAATGAGCAGTTCTTC. Full variable domain (missing parts from reference TRBV19 and TRBJ2-1): DGGITQSPKYLFRKEGQNVTLSCEQNLNHDAMYWYRQDPGQGLRLIYYSQIVNDFQKGDIAEGYSVSREKKESFPLTVTSAQKNPTAFYLCASSNGQGRTNEQFFGPGTRLTVL.

The chain uses TRBV19 and TRBJ1-5; D perhaps matches TRBD1 (6 bases). V gave up 4 bases and J gave up 6 bases, with 13 bases separating them. CDR3 length: 14 amino acids. The germline V gene encodes CDR1 LNHDA and CDR2 SQIVND (reference sequence). Here the CDR3 reads CASSRGPAGQPQHF. The CDR3 DNA reads as TGTGCCAGTAGTAGGGGGCCGGCAGGTCAGCCCCAGCATTTT.

This clone came up a few times. The rearrangement joins TRBV7-9 to TRBJ2-2; tentatively, D is TRBD2 (5 bases). The CDR3 has 12 amino acids. V lost 5 bases and J 8 bases, leaving 9 bases between the germline ends. Germline CDR1 and CDR2: SEHNR and FQNEAQ (reference sequence). CDR3 coding DNA: TGTGCCAGCAGCCGAAGGGAGGGGGAGCTGTTTTTT. Its protein product is CASSRREGELFF. Filled out from reference TRBV7-9 and TRBJ2-2, the complete variable domain reads DTGVSQNPRHKITKRGQNVTFRCDPISEHNRLYWYRQTLGQGPEFLTYFQNEAQLEKSRLLSDRFSAERPKGSFSTLEIQRTEQGDSAMYLCASSRREGELFFGEGSRLTVL.

The chain is built from TRBV28 and TRBJ2-6; TRBD2 matches at 8 bases. This CDR3 region has 18 residues. From germline, CDR1 is MDHEN and CDR2 SYDVKM. J was trimmed by 0 bases and V by 6 bases; bases with no gene match: 10. This chain's CDR3 is CASRPGLEGYSGANVLTF. The CDR3 DNA reads TGTGCCAGCAGACCGGGACTAGAGGGATACTCTGGGGCCAACGTCCTGACTTTC.

The rearrangement uses TRBV5-1 and TRBJ2-1, with 11 positions matching TRBD2. Germline V lookup: CDR1 SGHRS, CDR2 YFSETQ. The CDR3 spans 18 residues. J lost 3 bases, V lost 0 bases, and 8 bases had no gene match. For the CDR3, the DNA is TGCGCCAGCAGCTTGGCACGGACGACTAGCGGGGACTACAATGAGCAGTTCTTC. It translates to CASSLARTTSGDYNEQFF.

The chain links TRBV19 to TRBJ2-3; no reliable D call. With 5 bases removed from V and 3 bases from J, the gap between germline ends came to 21 bases. The CDR3 loop spans 17 amino acids. Germline V lookup: CDR1 LNHDA, CDR2 SQIVND (reference sequence). The CDR3 DNA reads TGTGCCAGTAGTCCCTCGGCTTTTTGGGTCGGGACAGATACGCAGTATTTT. As protein: CASSPSAFWVGTDTQYF.

The rearrangement links TRBV18 to TRBJ2-1, with TRBD2 matching over 8 bases. Germline CDR1 and CDR2: KGHSH and LQKENI. This CDR3 has 16 residues. J gave up 9 bases and V 5 bases, and 15 bases lay outside the gene matches. This CDR3 reads CASSALPLAGTSEQFF. CDR3 nucleotide sequence: TGTGCCAGCTCAGCTCTCCCCCTAGCGGGCACAAGTGAGCAGTTCTTC.

This clone was detected once. V and J are TRBV5-4 and TRBJ2-3, with a tentative D call TRBD2 (5 bases). Trimming pared 0 bases from V and 0 bases from J, leaving 17 bases between. CDR3 size: 18 residues. Germline CDR1 is SGHNT and CDR2 is YYREEE (reference sequence). CDR3 sequence: CASSLGGLASPSTDTQYF. The CDR3 DNA reads as TGTGCCAGCAGCTTGGGCGGGTTAGCGAGTCCTAGCACAGATACGCAGTATTTT.

The chain couples TRBV6-6 to TRBJ2-6, with 7 bases lining up with TRBD1. The V gene's germline CDR1 is MNHNY and CDR2 SVGAGI (reference sequence). The CDR3 totals 14 residues. J lost 4 bases, V lost 5 bases, and 2 bases had no gene match. Written as DNA, the CDR3 is TGTGCCAGCAGTCACAGGGGAGGGGCCAACGTCCTGACTTTC. Its protein is CASSHRGGANVLTF.

The chain combines TRBV7-2 with TRBJ1-3; perhaps TRBD1 as D (5 bases). The CDR3 has 14 residues. Germline assignment: CDR1 SGHTA and CDR2 FQGNSA. V dropped 3 bases and J dropped 0 bases, with 6 bases sitting between them. The CDR3: CASSFGASGNTIYF. CDR3 sequence (DNA): TGTGCCAGCAGCTTTGGGGCCTCTGGAAACACCATATATTTT.

This rearrangement joins TRBV7-9 to TRBJ2-2, with 11 bases identical to TRBD2. Germline lookup yields CDR1 SEHNR and CDR2 FQNEAQ (reference sequence). The CDR3 contains 15 residues. Unmatched junction bases numbered 4, after V lost 5 bases and J lost 5 bases. CDR3 loop: CASSATSGSTGELFF. The CDR3 DNA is TGTGCCAGCAGCGCTACTAGCGGGAGTACCGGGGAGCTGTTTTTT.

This clone was seen at least ten times. The rearrangement links TRBV19 to TRBJ1-5; unclear D gene. The germline gives CDR1 LNHDA, CDR2 SQIVND (reference sequence). CDR3 length: 17 residues. V was trimmed by 6 bases and J by 2 bases, leaving 20 bases between them. CDR3 nucleotides: TGTGCCAGTAGGGTCGGCAGGCGACAAAAGGGCAATCAGCCCCAGCATTTT. Protein product: CASRVGRRQKGNQPQHF.

The rearrangement joins TRBV29-1 to TRBJ1-2, with TRBD1 identical over 7 bases. With V trimmed by 6 bases and J by 5 bases, 15 bases remained unmatched. The CDR3 runs 15 residues. CDR1 is SQVTM, CDR2 ANQGSEA, per germline. CDR3 protein: CSVAEGRGTRYGYTF. CDR3 DNA sequence: TGCAGCGTCGCCGAGGGCAGGGGGACTCGTTATGGCTACACCTTC. Together with reference TRBV29-1 and TRBJ1-2, the CDR3 gives the full variable domain: SAVISQKPSRDICQRGTSLTIQCQVDSQVTMMFWYRQQPGQSLTLIATANQGSEATYESGFVIDKFPISRPNLTFSTLTVSNMSPEDSSIYLCSVAEGRGTRYGYTFGSGTRLTVV.

The rearrangement links TRBV30 to TRBJ1-1; 7 bases agree with TRBD1. V lost 0 bases, J lost 2 bases, and 3 bases stayed unmatched. The length of the CDR3 is 14 residues. CDR1 and CDR2 from the germline V gene are GTSNPN and SVGIG (reference sequence). The CDR3 nucleotides are TGTGCCTGGAGTGTAGGGACAGTAAACACTGAAGCTTTCTTT. This sequence encodes CAWSVGTVNTEAFF.

The rearrangement joins TRBV6-1 to TRBJ2-7, with D perhaps TRBD2 (6 bases). V was shortened by 3 bases and J by 2 bases, with 11 bases between the two germline ends. Germline assignment: CDR1 MNHNS and CDR2 SASEGT. The CDR3 extends over 14 amino acids. The CDR3 protein is CASSEGGFAYEQYF. CDR3 nucleotide sequence: TGTGCCAGCAGTGAGGGGGGATTCGCCTACGAGCAGTACTTC.

This rearrangement joins TRBV7-8 to TRBJ1-4; a weak D match, TRBD1 (6 bases). CDR3 length: 14 residues. Per germline, CDR1 SGHVS and CDR2 FQNEAQ. The V end lost 7 bases, the J end lost 0 bases, and 9 bases lay between the germline ends. CDR3 coding DNA: TGTGCCAGCAAACAGGGTACAACTAATGAAAAACTGTTTTTT. It codes for CASKQGTTNEKLFF.

This chain joins TRBV14 and TRBJ2-1; no reliable D call. There are 15 residues in the CDR3. V lost 4 bases to trimming and J lost 3 bases, with 13 bases between them. Germline V gene lookup returns CDR1 SGHDN and CDR2 FVKESK. The CDR3 reads CASSRLAEGYNEQFF. The CDR3 region has the DNA TGTGCCAGCAGCCGATTGGCGGAAGGCTACAATGAGCAGTTCTTC.

This chain connects TRBV7-6 to TRBJ2-7, with 11 bases that match TRBD1. The CDR3 runs 16 residues. J gave up 0 bases and V 5 bases, and 6 bases lay outside the gene matches. Germline-derived CDR1 and CDR2 are SGHVS and FNYEAQ. The CDR3 DNA follows: TGTGCCAGCAGCCCGGGGACAGGGGGATCCTCCTACGAGCAGTACTTC. Translation gives CASSPGTGGSSYEQYF.

V usage is TRBV7-9 and J usage is TRBJ2-2; TRBD2 is a possible D gene (6 bases). Trimming removed 5 bases from V and 5 bases from J, with 15 bases in between. The CDR3 sequence is 15 residues long. Germline V gives CDR1 SEHNR, CDR2 FQNEAQ (reference sequence). CDR3 amino acids: CASSKPGLTTGELFF. DNA for the CDR3: TGTGCCAGCAGCAAGCCGGGACTCACGACCGGGGAGCTGTTTTTT. The whole variable domain, filled in from reference TRBV7-9 and TRBJ2-2, reads DTGVSQNPRHKITKRGQNVTFRCDPISEHNRLYWYRQTLGQGPEFLTYFQNEAQLEKSRLLSDRFSAERPKGSFSTLEIQRTEQGDSAMYLCASSKPGLTTGELFFGEGSRLTVL.

The V and J genes are TRBV9 and TRBJ2-1; TRBD2 matches 10 bases. CDR3 size: 16 residues. Per the germline V gene, CDR1 is SGDLS and CDR2 is YYNGEE. Trimming at V came to 0 bases and at J to 9 bases, leaving 9 bases not matched to a gene. The CDR3: CASSVASGRAVGEQFF. CDR3 bases: TGTGCCAGCAGCGTAGCTAGCGGGAGAGCCGTCGGTGAGCAGTTCTTC.

The chain recombines TRBV18 with TRBJ1-5; no clear D. Germline V gene sequence: CDR1 KGHSH, CDR2 LQKENI. Trimming removed 3 bases at V and 2 bases at J, with 11 bases between. This CDR3 is 15 amino acids long. CDR3 loop: CASSPLAGGNQPQHF. CDR3 bases: TGTGCCAGCTCACCCCTGGCGGGAGGCAATCAGCCCCAGCATTTT.

The chain couples TRBV19 to TRBJ1-1, with D tentatively TRBD1 (6 bases). Per the germline V gene, CDR1 is LNHDA and CDR2 is SQIVND (reference sequence). The germline V and J ends were trimmed by 7 bases and 1 base, with 16 bases remaining between them. This CDR3 is 15 amino acids long. The DNA for the CDR3 is TGTGCCAGTACGGCCGGACAGCGAGCGAACACTGAAGCTTTCTTT. It codes for CASTAGQRANTEAFF.

This clone was seen just once. This rearrangement joins TRBV24-1 to TRBJ2-7; D ambiguous. Per the germline V gene, CDR1 is KGHDR and CDR2 is SFDVKD. The CDR3 sequence is 13 residues long. V gave up 5 bases and J gave up 0 bases, with 7 bases separating them. Here the CDR3 DNA reads TGTGCCACCAGTGCCGGGTACTCCTACGAGCAGTACTTC. Protein: CATSAGYSYEQYF.

The rearrangement joins TRBV7-2 to TRBJ2-2; TRBD1 is a possible D gene (6 bases). CDR3 size: 18 residues. V was cut by 5 bases and J by 0 bases, with 19 bases left in between. The germline gives CDR1 SGHTA, CDR2 FQGNSA. The CDR3: CASSQLGRGRPNTGELFF. In DNA form, the CDR3 reads TGTGCCAGCAGCCAGCTAGGCAGGGGCCGTCCGAACACCGGGGAGCTGTTTTTT.

The chain is built from TRBV3-1 (or the pseudogene TRBV3-2) and TRBJ2-3, with D perhaps TRBD2 (5 bases). The CDR3 is 13 residues long. V dropped 4 bases and J dropped 5 bases, with 10 bases sitting between them. From germline, CDR1 is LGHDT and CDR2 YNNKEL (reference sequence). The CDR3, as DNA: TGTGCCAGCAGCCTGGGAGCGGTAGATACGCAGTATTTT. Translated, it gives CASSLGAVDTQYF.